The clone carrying this T cell receptor (beta chain) was found many times. The antigen is not known. TCR alpha and beta CDR3 regions were amplified from RNA using iRepertoire nested multiplex PCR. A single record per CDR3 protein comes from TCRdb applying MiXCR to the multiplex PCR reads. Seen here are some 85,000 distinct CDR3 sequences, 23% observed once, and the top ten hold 6.7%. This entry belongs to a study of glioma-infiltrating T cells. Whole-study findings and limits: Above-expected tissue-blood divergence occurred in all gliomas, most in low-grade ones. Tissue and blood shared very few CDR3 sequences.

CDR3 length: 15 residues. Germline V gene data show CDR1 as KGHSH and CDR2 as LQKENI. The V and J ends lost 3 bases and 2 bases, in that order; junction bases with no gene match: 5. V is TRBV18 and J is TRBJ2-3; 7 bases fit TRBD1. This receptor was obtained from a human donor with low-grade glioma or glioblastoma, undergoing nonglioma brain surgery, or in good health (not recorded which). The sequenced material came from glioma tissue, nonneoplastic brain tissue, or PBMCs (not recorded which). CDR3 sequence reads: CASSPLGTDTDTQYF. CDR3 sequence (DNA): TGTGCCAGCTCACCTCTCGGGACAGACACAGATACGCAGTATTTT.